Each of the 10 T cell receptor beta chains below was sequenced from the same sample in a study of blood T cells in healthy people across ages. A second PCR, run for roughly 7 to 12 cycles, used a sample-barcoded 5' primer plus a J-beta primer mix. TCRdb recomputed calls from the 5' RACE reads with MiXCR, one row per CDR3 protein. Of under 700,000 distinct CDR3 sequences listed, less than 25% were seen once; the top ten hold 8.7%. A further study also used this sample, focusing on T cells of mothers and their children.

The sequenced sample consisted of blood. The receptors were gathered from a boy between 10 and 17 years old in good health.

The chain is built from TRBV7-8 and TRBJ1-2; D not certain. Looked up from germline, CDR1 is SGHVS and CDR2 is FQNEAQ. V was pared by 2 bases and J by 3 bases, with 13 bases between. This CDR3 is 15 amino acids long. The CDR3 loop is CASSLSRNRDYGYTF. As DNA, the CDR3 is TGTGCCAGCAGCTTATCCAGAAACCGGGACTATGGCTACACCTTC.

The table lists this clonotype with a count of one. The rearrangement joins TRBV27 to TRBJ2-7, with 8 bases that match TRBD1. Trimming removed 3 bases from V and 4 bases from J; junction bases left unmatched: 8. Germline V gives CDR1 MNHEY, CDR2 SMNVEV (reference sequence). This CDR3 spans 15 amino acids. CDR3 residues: CASSLAGRGPYEQYF. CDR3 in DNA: TGTGCCAGCAGTTTGGCAGGCAGGGGGCCTTACGAGCAGTACTTC.

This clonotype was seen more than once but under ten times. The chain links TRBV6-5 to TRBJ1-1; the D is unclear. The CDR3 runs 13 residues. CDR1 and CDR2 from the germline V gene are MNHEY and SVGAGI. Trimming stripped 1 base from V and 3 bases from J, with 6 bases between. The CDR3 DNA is TGTGCCAGCAGTTACTACGGGGACACTGAAGCTTTCTTT. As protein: CASSYYGDTEAFF.

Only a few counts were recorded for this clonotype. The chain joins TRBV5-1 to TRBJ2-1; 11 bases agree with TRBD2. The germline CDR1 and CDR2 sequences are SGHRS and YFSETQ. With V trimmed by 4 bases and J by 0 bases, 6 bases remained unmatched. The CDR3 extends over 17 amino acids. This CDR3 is CASSLGTSGLSYNEQFF. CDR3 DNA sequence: TGCGCCAGCAGCCTTGGGACTAGCGGACTCTCCTACAATGAGCAGTTCTTC.

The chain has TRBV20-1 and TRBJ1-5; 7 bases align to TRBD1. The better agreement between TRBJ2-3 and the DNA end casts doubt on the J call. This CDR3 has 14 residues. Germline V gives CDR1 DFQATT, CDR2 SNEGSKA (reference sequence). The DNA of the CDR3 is TGCAGTGCTAGACGGGGACAGACCCTTGAGCCCCAGTATTTT. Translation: CSARRGQTLEPQYF.

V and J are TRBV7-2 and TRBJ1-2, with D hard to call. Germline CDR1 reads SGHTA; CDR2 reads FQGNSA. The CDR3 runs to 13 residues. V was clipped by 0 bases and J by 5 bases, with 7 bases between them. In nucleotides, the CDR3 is TGTGCCAGCAGCTTAGCGGATCAGTATGGCTACACCTTC. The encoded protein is CASSLADQYGYTF. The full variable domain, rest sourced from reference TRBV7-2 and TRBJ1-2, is GAGVSQSPSNKVTEKGKDVELRCDPISGHTALYWYRQSLGQGLEFLIYFQGNSAPDKSGLPSDRFSAERTGGSVSTLTIQRTQQEDSAVYLCASSLADQYGYTFGSGTRLTVV.

The CDR3 loop is CASRDRVLTKNIQYF. CDR3 nucleotides: TGTGCCAGCAGGGACAGGGTTTTAACCAAAAACATTCAGTACTTC. The chain links TRBV6-5 to TRBJ2-4, with 8 bases lining up with TRBD1. CDR1 MNHEY and CDR2 SVGAGI come from the germline V gene. The CDR3 spans 15 residues. J gave up 2 bases and V 6 bases, and 6 bases lay outside the gene matches.

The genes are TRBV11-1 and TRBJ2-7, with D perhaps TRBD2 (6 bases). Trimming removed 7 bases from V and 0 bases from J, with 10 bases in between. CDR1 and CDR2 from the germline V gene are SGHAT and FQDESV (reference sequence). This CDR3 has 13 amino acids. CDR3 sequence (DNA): TGTGCCAGCACCGGCGGGACCTCCTACGAGCAGTACTTC. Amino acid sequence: CASTGGTSYEQYF.

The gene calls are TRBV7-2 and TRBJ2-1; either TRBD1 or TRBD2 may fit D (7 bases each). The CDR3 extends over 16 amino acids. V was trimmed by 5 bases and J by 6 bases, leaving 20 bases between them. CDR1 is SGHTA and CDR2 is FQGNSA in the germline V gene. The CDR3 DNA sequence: TGTGCCAGCAGCCCCCAGGGGGGGGCCGTTTCCAATGAGCAGTTCTTC. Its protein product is CASSPQGGAVSNEQFF.

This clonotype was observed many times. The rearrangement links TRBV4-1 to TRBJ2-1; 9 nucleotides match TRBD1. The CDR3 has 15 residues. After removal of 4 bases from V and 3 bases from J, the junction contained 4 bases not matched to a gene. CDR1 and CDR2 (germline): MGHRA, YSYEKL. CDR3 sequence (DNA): TGCGCCAGCAGCCTGGACAGGGGTGGCTACAATGAGCAGTTCTTC. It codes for CASSLDRGGYNEQFF.